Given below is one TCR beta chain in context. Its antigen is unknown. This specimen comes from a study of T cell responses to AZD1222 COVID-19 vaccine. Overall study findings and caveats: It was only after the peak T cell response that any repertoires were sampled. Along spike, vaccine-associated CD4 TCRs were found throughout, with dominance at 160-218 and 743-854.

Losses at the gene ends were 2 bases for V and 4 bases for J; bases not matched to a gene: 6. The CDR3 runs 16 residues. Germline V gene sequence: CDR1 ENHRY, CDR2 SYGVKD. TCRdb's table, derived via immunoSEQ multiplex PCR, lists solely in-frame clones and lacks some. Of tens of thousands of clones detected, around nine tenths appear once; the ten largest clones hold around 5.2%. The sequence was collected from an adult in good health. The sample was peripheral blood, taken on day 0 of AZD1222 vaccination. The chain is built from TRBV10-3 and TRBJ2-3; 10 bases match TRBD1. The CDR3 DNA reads TGTGCCATCAGTGAGGGGACCGGGACAGGGGCAGATACGCAGTATTTT. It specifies CAISEGTGTGADTQYF.